The next 18 T cell receptor beta chains were all read from a single sample in a study of cytomegalovirus exposure and HLA in healthy donors. The PCR used 60 Vbeta and 13 Jbeta primers. The method was immunoSEQ multiplex PCR; TCRdb's version includes in-frame clones alone and lacks a portion of them. The profile shows roughly 100,000 clones, 64% of them singletons. Sequencing was done on a sample of PBMCs. Receptors originate from a man aged 55 to 70 in good health and CMV-seronegative.

V and J are TRBV6-5 and TRBJ1-1; unclear D gene. V dropped 5 bases and J dropped 5 bases, with 12 bases sitting between them. Germline CDR1 reads MNHEY; CDR2 reads SVGAGI. The CDR3 runs to 13 residues. DNA for the CDR3: TGTGCCAGCAGTGACGGGTGGCGGACTGAAGCTTTCTTT. Its protein product is CASSDGWRTEAFF.

Concerning this clone itself: The same CDR3 arises from other DNA sequences in this sample as well. The V call is TRBV7-3, the J call TRBJ2-5; TRBD2 matches 8 bases. Looked up from germline, CDR1 is SGHTA and CDR2 is FQGTGA. V gave up 5 bases and J gave up 0 bases; unmatched junction bases: 11. This CDR3 comprises 17 residues. The CDR3 loop is CASSLTSGTRYQETQYF. The CDR3 DNA is TGTGCCAGCAGCCTGACCTCCGGGACTAGGTACCAAGAGACCCAGTACTTC.

This clone showed up just once. The V gene is TRBV11-2, the J gene TRBJ2-7, with D tentatively TRBD2 (5 bases). The CDR3 length is 13 residues. V was shortened by 2 bases and J by 12 bases, with 17 bases between the two germline ends. Germline CDR1 SGHAT, CDR2 FQNNGV. DNA of the CDR3: TGTGCCAGCAGCTTAAATGCGGGTAGAGGAGTGTACTTC. Protein sequence: CASSLNAGRGVYF.

This chain links TRBV6-6 with TRBJ2-3; D perhaps matches TRBD2 (5 bases). CDR1 and CDR2 (germline): MNHNY, SVGAGI (reference sequence). The CDR3 extends over 14 amino acids. V lost 6 bases and J 4 bases, leaving 14 bases between the germline ends. For the CDR3, the DNA is TGTGCCAGCAGCCGGACCCATAGCGCAGATACGCAGTATTTT. Protein product: CASSRTHSADTQYF.

This rearrangement joins TRBV10-2 to TRBJ2-1, with 8 bases identical to TRBD2. The V and J ends lost 5 bases and 8 bases, in that order; junction bases with no gene match: 8. The CDR3 has 14 amino acids. Germline V gene data show CDR1 as WSHSY and CDR2 as SAAADI. CDR3 amino acids: CASSKMRGADEQFF. CDR3 sequence (DNA): TGCGCCAGCAGTAAGATGCGGGGGGCCGATGAGCAGTTCTTC.

The chain recombines TRBV6-1 with TRBJ2-7; tentatively, D is TRBD2 (6 bases). The CDR3 totals 14 residues. V was clipped by 4 bases and J by 2 bases, with 12 bases between them. CDR1 MNHNS and CDR2 SASEGT come from the germline V gene. The CDR3 reads CASSGRGLAYEQYF. The CDR3 DNA sequence: TGTGCCAGCAGTGGCCGGGGACTTGCCTACGAGCAGTACTTC.

The chain carries TRBV4-1 and TRBJ2-1; D possibly corresponds to TRBD2 (7 bases). CDR1 MGHRA and CDR2 YSYEKL come from the germline V gene. Trimming left V 5 bases short and J 7 bases short, with 18 bases between. The CDR3 length is 15 residues. Here the CDR3 DNA reads TGCGCCAGCAGCAGGGAAGGGGGGGTGAGGAATGAGCAGTTCTTC. This codes for CASSREGGVRNEQFF.

This clone is a singleton in its sample. The V gene is TRBV5-6, the J gene TRBJ2-3; 7 nucleotides match TRBD1. Germline V lookup: CDR1 SGHDT, CDR2 YYEEEE. V lost 5 bases to trimming and J lost 4 bases; unmatched junction nucleotides: 4. This CDR3 comprises 13 residues. As DNA, the CDR3 is TGTGCCAGCAGACTACAGGGGTCAGATACGCAGTATTTT. Amino acid sequence: CASRLQGSDTQYF. Full variable domain (outside the CDR3, taken from reference TRBV5-6 and TRBJ2-3): DAGVTQSPTHLIKTRGQQVTLRCSPKSGHDTVSWYQQALGQGPQFIFQYYEEEERQRGNFPDRFSGHQFPNYSSELNVNALLLGDSALYLCASRLQGSDTQYFGPGTRLTVL.

This chain joins TRBV6-4 and TRBJ1-1; 8 bases line up with TRBD1. V dropped 6 bases and J dropped 5; count of bases not matched to a gene: 8. CDR3 length: 14 residues. CDR1 is MRHNA, CDR2 SNTAGT, per germline. The CDR3 region is CASRETGAGTEAFF. CDR3 in DNA: TGTGCCAGCAGAGAGACAGGGGCCGGGACTGAAGCTTTCTTT.

The chain uses TRBV6-1 and TRBJ2-5, with D maybe TRBD1 (6 bases). In germline, CDR1 is MNHNS, CDR2 SASEGT. V lost 4 bases and J 2 bases, leaving 17 bases between the germline ends. The CDR3 loop spans 16 amino acids. In DNA form, the CDR3 reads TGTGCCAGCAGTGCACACTCGCCGGGACAACAAGAGACCCAGTACTTC. Protein product: CASSAHSPGQQETQYF.

CDR3 DNA: TGTGCCAGCAGCTTAGGCCAGGGGGGCACAGATACGCAGTATTTT. It encodes CASSLGQGGTDTQYF. The V and J genes are TRBV7-9 and TRBJ2-3, with TRBD1 matching 7 bases. Germline lookup yields CDR1 SEHNR and CDR2 FQNEAQ (reference sequence). Trimming took 1 base from V and 1 from J; bases not matched to a gene: 2. The CDR3 loop spans 15 amino acids. Combining the CDR3 with reference TRBV7-9 and TRBJ2-3 gives the whole variable domain DTGVSQNPRHKITKRGQNVTFRCDPISEHNRLYWYRQTLGQGPEFLTYFQNEAQLEKSRLLSDRFSAERPKGSFSTLEIQRTEQGDSAMYLCASSLGQGGTDTQYFGPGTRLTVL.

This clone was detected only once. V and J are TRBV9 and TRBJ1-4, with 11 nucleotides matching TRBD1. V gave up 0 bases and J gave up 8 bases; unmatched junction bases: 3. Germline CDR1 and CDR2: SGDLS and YYNGEE. The CDR3 extends over 15 amino acids. CDR3 DNA: TGTGCCAGCAGCGTAGGGACAGGGGGCTTGGAAAAACTGTTTTTT. This translates into CASSVGTGGLEKLFF.

This clone has just one count. The chain recombines TRBV11-3 with TRBJ2-3, with 12 bases matching TRBD2. The trim removed 5 bases at V and 4 bases at J, leaving 7 bases unmatched. CDR1 and CDR2 (germline): SGHNT, YENEEA. There are 16 residues in the CDR3. CDR3: CASSSRLAGAADTQYF. The CDR3 nucleotides are TGTGCCAGCAGCAGTCGACTAGCGGGAGCCGCAGATACGCAGTATTTT. Using reference TRBV11-3 and TRBJ2-3 for the parts outside the CDR3, the full variable domain is EAGVVQSPRYKIIEKKQPVAFWCNPISGHNTLYWYLQNLGQGPELLIRYENEEAVDDSQLPKDRFSAERLKGVDSTLKIQPAELGDSAVYLCASSSRLAGAADTQYFGPGTRLTVL.

The chain combines TRBV5-6 with TRBJ1-3; D is unresolved. CDR1 is SGHDT, CDR2 YYEEEE, per germline. The CDR3 runs to 15 residues. The germline V and J ends were trimmed by 0 bases and 0 bases, with 7 bases remaining between them. The CDR3 DNA reads as TGTGCCAGCAGCTTGGTGGAGGGCTCTGGAAACACCATATATTTT. It specifies CASSLVEGSGNTIYF.

This clone was observed a handful of times. The chain carries TRBV5-5 and TRBJ1-1, with D possibly matching TRBD1 (5 bases). Germline V gene data show CDR1 as SGHKS and CDR2 as YYEKEE (reference sequence). The CDR3 has 13 residues. V was trimmed by 5 bases and J by 1 base, leaving 9 bases between them. DNA for the CDR3: TGTGCCAGCAGACCTACAGGGAACACTGAAGCTTTCTTT. This encodes CASRPTGNTEAFF.

This clone was detected only a few times. The CDR3 loop is CASRNREKGEKLFF. The CDR3 region has the DNA TGTGCCAGCAGAAACCGGGAAAAGGGCGAAAAACTGTTTTTT. This rearrangement joins TRBV5-4 to TRBJ1-4; D not resolved. Per the germline V gene, CDR1 is SGHNT and CDR2 is YYREEE (reference sequence). The CDR3 covers 14 residues. With 5 bases removed from V and 8 bases from J, the gap between germline ends came to 16 bases.

The chain joins TRBV2 to TRBJ2-7; D remains unclear. CDR3 size: 13 residues. Between the trimmed V and J ends, which lost 6 bases and 0 bases, there was a span of 9 bases. Germline-derived CDR1 and CDR2 are SNHLY and FYNNEI. CDR3 in DNA: TGTGCCAGCAGCTACCGAAGCTCCTACGAGCAGTACTTC. Translated: CASSYRSSYEQYF.

The chain links TRBV5-4 to TRBJ1-2; a possible D gene is TRBD1 (6 bases). From germline, CDR1 is SGHNT and CDR2 YYREEE (reference sequence). CDR3 length equals 15 residues. V was cut by 5 bases and J by 4 bases, with 18 bases left in between. The CDR3 nucleotides are TGTGCCAGCAGAAAGTCGGGACACAATTTCTATGGCTACACCTTC. Protein: CASRKSGHNFYGYTF.